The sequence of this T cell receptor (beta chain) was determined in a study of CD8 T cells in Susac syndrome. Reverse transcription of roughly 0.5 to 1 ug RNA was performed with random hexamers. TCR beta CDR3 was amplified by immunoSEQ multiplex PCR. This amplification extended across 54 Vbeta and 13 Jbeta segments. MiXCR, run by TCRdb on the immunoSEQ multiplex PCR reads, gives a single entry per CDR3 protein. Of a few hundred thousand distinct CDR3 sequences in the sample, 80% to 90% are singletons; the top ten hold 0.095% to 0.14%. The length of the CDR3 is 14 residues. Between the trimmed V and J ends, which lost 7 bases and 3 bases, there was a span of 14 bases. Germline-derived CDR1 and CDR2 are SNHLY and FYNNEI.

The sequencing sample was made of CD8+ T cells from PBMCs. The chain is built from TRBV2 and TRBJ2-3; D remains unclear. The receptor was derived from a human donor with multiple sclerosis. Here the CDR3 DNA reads TGTGCCAGCATTACAACGGCCTTTACAGATACGCAGTATTTT. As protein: CASITTAFTDTQYF. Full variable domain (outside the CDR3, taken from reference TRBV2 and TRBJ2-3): EPEVTQTPSHQVTQMGQEVILRCVPISNHLYFYWYRQILGQKVEFLVSFYNNEISEKSEIFDDQFSVERPDGSNFTLKIRSTKLEDSAMYFCASITTAFTDTQYFGPGTRLTVL.